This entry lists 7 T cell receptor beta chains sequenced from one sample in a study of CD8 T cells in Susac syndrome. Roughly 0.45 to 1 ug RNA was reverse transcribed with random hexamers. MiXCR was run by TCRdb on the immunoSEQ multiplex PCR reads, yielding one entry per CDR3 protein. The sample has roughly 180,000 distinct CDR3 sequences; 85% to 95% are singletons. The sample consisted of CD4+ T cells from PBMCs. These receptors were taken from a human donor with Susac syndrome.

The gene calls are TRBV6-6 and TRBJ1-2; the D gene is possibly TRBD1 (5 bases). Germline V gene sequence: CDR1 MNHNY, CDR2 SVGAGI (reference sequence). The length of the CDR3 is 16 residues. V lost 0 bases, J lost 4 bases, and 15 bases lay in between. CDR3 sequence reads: CASSYSSGQGGYGYTF. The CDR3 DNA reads TGTGCCAGCAGTTACTCATCGGGGCAGGGTGGCTATGGCTACACCTTC.

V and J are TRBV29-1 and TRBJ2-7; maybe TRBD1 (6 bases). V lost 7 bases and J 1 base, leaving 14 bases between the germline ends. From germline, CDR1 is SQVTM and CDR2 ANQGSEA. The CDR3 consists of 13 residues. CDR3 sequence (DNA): TGCAGCGGCCTACAGGGATTTTCCTACGAGCAGTACTTC. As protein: CSGLQGFSYEQYF.

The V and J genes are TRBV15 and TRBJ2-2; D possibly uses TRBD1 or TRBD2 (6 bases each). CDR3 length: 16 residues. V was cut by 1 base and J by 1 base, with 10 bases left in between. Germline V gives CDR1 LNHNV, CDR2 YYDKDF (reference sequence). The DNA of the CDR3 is TGTGCCACCAGCAGAGGGAGGGGGTGGAACACCGGGGAGCTGTTTTTT. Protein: CATSRGRGWNTGELFF.

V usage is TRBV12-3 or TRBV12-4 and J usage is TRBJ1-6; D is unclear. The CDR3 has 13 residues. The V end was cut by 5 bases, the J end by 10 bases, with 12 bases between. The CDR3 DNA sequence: TGTGCCAGCAGTCCCGGAGGCTTCTCACCCCTCCACTTT. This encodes CASSPGGFSPLHF.

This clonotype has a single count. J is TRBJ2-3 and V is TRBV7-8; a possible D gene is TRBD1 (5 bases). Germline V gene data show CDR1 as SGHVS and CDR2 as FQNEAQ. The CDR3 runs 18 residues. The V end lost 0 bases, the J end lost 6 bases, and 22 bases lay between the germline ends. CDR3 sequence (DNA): TGTGCCAGCAGCTTAGCGAGATTTAGGGCAGGGAAAGGGGATACGCAGTATTTT. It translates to CASSLARFRAGKGDTQYF. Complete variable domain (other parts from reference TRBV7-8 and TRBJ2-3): GAGVSQSPRYKVAKRGQDVALRCDPISGHVSLFWYQQALGQGPEFLTYFQNEAQLDKSGLPSDRFFAERPEGSVSTLKIQRTQQEDSAVYLCASSLARFRAGKGDTQYFGPGTRLTVL.

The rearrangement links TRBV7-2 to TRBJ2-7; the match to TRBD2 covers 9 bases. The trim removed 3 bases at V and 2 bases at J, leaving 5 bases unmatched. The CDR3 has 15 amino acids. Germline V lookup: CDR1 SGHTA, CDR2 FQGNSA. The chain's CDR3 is CASSFRTSEAYEQYF. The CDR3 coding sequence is TGTGCCAGCAGCTTCCGGACTAGCGAAGCCTACGAGCAGTACTTC. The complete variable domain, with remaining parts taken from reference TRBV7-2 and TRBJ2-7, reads GAGVSQSPSNKVTEKGKDVELRCDPISGHTALYWYRQSLGQGLEFLIYFQGNSAPDKSGLPSDRFSAERTGGSVSTLTIQRTQQEDSAVYLCASSFRTSEAYEQYFGPGTRLTVT.

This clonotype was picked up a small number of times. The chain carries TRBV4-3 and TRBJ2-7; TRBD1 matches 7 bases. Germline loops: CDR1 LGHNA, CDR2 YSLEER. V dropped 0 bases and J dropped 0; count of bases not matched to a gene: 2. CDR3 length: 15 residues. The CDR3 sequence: CASSQENRGSYEQYF. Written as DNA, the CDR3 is TGCGCCAGCAGCCAAGAGAACAGGGGCTCCTACGAGCAGTACTTC.